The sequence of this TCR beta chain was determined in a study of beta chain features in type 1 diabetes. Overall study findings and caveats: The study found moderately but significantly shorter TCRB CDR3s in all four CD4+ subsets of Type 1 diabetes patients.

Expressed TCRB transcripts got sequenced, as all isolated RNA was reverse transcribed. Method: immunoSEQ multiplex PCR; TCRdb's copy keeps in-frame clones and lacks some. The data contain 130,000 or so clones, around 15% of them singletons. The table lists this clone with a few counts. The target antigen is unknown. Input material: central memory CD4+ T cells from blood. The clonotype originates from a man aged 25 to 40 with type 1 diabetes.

The CDR3: CASSGYNASQPLTEAFF. CDR3 sequence (DNA): TGTGCCAGCAGCGGGTACAACGCCTCGCAGCCTTTGACTGAAGCTTTCTTT. V usage is TRBV9 and J usage is TRBJ1-1; D call uncertain. The germline gives CDR1 SGDLS, CDR2 YYNGEE. This CDR3 spans 17 amino acids. Trimming removed 3 bases from V and 5 bases from J, with 23 bases in between.